Listed below are T cell receptor beta chains from one sample, sequenced in a study of spatial heterogeneity in lung cancer. From the 5' RACE reads, TCRdb called clonotypes with MiXCR, one entry per CDR3 protein. The sample has 50,000 or so distinct CDR3 sequences; roughly 12% are singletons. Source: PBMCs, taken at follow-up. The receptors here all came from a male donor with early-stage non-small cell lung cancer. The CDR3 runs from the conserved cysteine through the conserved F or W. The D gene is left open where the match is weak. Size values are once, few and many counts, or a class for expanded clones, and some rows have none.

clone_size,v_call,d_call,j_call,cdr3_nt,cdr3_aa
-,TRBV3-1,TRBD1,TRBJ2-1,TGTGCCAGCAGCAAAGGGACAGGGGTGTGGGAGCAGTTCTTC,CASSKGTGVWEQFF
-,TRBV7-2,-,TRBJ2-2,TGTGCCAGCAGCCCAAGCGGAACGAACACCGGGGAGCTGTTTTTT,CASSPSGTNTGELFF
many,TRBV20-1,-,TRBJ1-2,TGCAGTGCTAGGACCCCAGACTATGGCTACACCTTC,CSARTPDYGYTF
many,TRBV27,-,TRBJ2-7,TGTGCCAGCAGGGGGCTTAGCTCCTACGAGCAGTACTTC,CASRGLSSYEQYF
many,TRBV25-1,-,TRBJ1-2,TGTGCCAGCAGTCGAACATCGGACAGCATCTATGGCTACACCTTC,CASSRTSDSIYGYTF
few,TRBV12-3/TRBV12-4,-,TRBJ1-4,TGTGCCAGCAATAGACAGGCGAGAAATGAAAAACTGTTTTTT,CASNRQARNEKLFF
-,TRBV19,-,TRBJ1-5,TGTGCCAGTAGTATAGGTGATCAGCCCCAGCATTTT,CASSIGDQPQHF
-,TRBV7-9,-,TRBJ1-1,TGTGCCAGCAGCTTAGGGGCGGGGAGCACTGAAGCTTTCTTT,CASSLGAGSTEAFF
-,TRBV6-2/TRBV6-3,-,TRBJ2-2,TGTGCCAGCAGTTACGGCGAAACCGGGGAGCTGTTTTTT,CASSYGETGELFF
-,TRBV7-2,-,TRBJ1-5,TGTGCCAGCAGCACGGATCTACTCAGCCCCCAGCATTTT,CASSTDLLSPQHF
many,TRBV29-1,-,TRBJ2-1,TGCAGCGTTGCGGCTAGCGTCTATGAGCAGTTCTTC,CSVAASVYEQFF
-,TRBV12-3/TRBV12-4,TRBD1,TRBJ1-2,TGTGCCAGCAGTCCAAAGGGGGCGCATGGCTACACCTTC,CASSPKGAHGYTF
many,TRBV5-4,TRBD1,TRBJ1-6,TGTGCCAGCAGCTTTTCAGGGGGCGGAAATTCACCCCTCCACTTT,CASSFSGGGNSPLHF
-,TRBV6-2/TRBV6-3,-,TRBJ1-4,TGTGCCAGCACCCTGGAGCGGCGGGAAAAACTGTTTTTT,CASTLERREKLFF
few,TRBV3-1,TRBD2,TRBJ2-1,TGTGCCAGCAGCCAACCGACTAGCGGGGTCAATGAGCAGTTCTTC,CASSQPTSGVNEQFF